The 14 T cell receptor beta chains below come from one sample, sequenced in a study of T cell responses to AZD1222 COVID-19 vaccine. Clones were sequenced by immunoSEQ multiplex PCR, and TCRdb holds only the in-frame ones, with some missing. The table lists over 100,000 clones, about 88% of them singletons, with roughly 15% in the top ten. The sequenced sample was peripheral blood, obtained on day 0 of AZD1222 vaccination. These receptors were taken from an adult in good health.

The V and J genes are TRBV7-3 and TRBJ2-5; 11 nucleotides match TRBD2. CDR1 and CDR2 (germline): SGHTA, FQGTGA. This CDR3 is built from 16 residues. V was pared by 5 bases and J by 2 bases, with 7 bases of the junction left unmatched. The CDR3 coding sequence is TGTGCCAGCAGCCGATTAGCGGGAGGGACTCAAGAGACCCAGTACTTC. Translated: CASSRLAGGTQETQYF.

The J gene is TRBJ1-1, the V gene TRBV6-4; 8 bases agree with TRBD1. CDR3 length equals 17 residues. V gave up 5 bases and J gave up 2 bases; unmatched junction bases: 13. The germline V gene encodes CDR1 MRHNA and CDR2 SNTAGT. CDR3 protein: CASSPSGTGVINTEAFF. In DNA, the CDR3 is TGTGCCAGCAGTCCAAGCGGGACAGGCGTAATAAACACTGAAGCTTTCTTT.

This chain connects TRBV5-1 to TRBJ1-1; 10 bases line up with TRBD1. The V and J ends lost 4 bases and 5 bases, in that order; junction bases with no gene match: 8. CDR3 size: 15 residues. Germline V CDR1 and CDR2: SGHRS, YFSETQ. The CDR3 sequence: CASSAWDRGGTEAFF. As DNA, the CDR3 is TGCGCCAGCAGCGCCTGGGACAGGGGAGGAACTGAAGCTTTCTTT.

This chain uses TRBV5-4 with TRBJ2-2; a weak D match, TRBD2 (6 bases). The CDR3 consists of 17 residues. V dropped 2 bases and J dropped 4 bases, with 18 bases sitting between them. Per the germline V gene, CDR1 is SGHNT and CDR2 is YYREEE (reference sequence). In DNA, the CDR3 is TGTGCCAGCAGCTTTGGTTGGCGGGGAGAGGTCACCGGGGAGCTGTTTTTT. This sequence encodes CASSFGWRGEVTGELFF.

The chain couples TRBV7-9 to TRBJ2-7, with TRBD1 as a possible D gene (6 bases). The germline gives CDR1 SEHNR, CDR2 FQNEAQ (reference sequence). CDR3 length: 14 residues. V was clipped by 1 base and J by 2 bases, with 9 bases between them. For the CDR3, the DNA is TGTGCCAGCAGCTTAGGGGGGCAGCCCTACGAGCAGTACTTC. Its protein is CASSLGGQPYEQYF.

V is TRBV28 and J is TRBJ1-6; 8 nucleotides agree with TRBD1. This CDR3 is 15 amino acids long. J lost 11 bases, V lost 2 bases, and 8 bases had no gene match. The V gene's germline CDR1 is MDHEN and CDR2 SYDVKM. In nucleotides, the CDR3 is TGTGCCAGCAGTTTACTGACAGGGGTATTTCCACCCCTCCACTTT. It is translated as CASSLLTGVFPPLHF.

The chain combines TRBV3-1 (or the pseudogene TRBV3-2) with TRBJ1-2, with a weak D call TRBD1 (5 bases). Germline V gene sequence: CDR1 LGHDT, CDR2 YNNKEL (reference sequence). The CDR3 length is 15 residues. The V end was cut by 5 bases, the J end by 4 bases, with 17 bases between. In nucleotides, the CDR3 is TGTGCCAGCAGCTTCCGACAGCCCATAGGCTATGGCTACACCTTC. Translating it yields CASSFRQPIGYGYTF.

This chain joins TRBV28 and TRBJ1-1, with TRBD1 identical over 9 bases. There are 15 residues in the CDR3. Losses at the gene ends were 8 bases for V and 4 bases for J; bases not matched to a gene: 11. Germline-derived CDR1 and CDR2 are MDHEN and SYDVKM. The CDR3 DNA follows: TGTGCCAGCGTATTTTCCGGGACAGGGAGCACTGAAGCTTTCTTT. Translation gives CASVFSGTGSTEAFF.

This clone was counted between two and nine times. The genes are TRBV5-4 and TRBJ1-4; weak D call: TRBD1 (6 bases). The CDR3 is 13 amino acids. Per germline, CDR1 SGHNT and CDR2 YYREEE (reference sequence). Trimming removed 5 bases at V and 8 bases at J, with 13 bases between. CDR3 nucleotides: TGTGCCAGCAGATACAGGGATAGCGAAAAACTGTTTTTT. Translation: CASRYRDSEKLFF.

This CDR3 reads CASSHSGGEFYEQYF. The CDR3 bases are TGTGCCAGCAGCCATAGCGGGGGAGAGTTCTATGAGCAGTACTTC. This chain links TRBV3-1 (or the pseudogene TRBV3-2) with TRBJ2-7; 9 bases are a match to TRBD2. With V trimmed by 3 bases and J by 7 bases, 10 bases remained unmatched. The CDR3 totals 15 residues. From germline, CDR1 is LGHDT and CDR2 YNNKEL (reference sequence).

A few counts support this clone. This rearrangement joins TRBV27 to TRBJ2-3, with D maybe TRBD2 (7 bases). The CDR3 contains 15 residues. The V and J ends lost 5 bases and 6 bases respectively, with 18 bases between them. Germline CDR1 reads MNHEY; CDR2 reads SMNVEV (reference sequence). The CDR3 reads CASSPLGGGGDTQYF. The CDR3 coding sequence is TGTGCCAGCAGTCCATTGGGAGGGGGTGGCGATACGCAGTATTTT.

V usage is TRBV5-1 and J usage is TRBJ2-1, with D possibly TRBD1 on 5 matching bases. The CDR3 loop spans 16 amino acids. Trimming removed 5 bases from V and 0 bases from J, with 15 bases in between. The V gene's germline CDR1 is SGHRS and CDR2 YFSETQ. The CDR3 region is CASRGRSKSSYNEQFF. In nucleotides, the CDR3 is TGCGCCAGCAGGGGGCGGAGTAAAAGCTCCTACAATGAGCAGTTCTTC.

The CDR3 loop reads CASSVEGRPNTIYF. The CDR3 nucleotides are TGTGCCAGCAGCGTAGAAGGACGGCCGAACACCATATATTTT. This chain uses TRBV9 with TRBJ1-3, with unresolved D. V was shortened by 0 bases and J by 7 bases, with 11 bases between the two germline ends. This CDR3 is built from 14 residues. CDR1 and CDR2 (germline): SGDLS, YYNGEE.

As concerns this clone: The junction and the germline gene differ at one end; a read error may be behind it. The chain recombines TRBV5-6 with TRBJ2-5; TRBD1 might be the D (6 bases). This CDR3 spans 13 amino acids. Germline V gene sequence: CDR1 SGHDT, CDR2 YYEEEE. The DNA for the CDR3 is TGTGCCAGCAGTACAGGGTTGAGGGACCTCGTCCACTTC. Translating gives CASSTGLRDLVHF. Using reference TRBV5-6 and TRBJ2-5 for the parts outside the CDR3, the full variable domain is DAGVTQSPTHLIKTRGQQVTLRCSPKSGHDTVSWYQQALGQGPQFIFQYYEEEERQRGNFPDRFSGHQFPNYSSELNVNALLLGDSALYLCASSTGLRDLVHFGPGTRLLVL.